This T cell receptor (beta chain) emerged from a study of shared clonotypes between healthy human individuals (dated by TCRdb to about 2020). Broadly, across the study: The cohort comprised a couple of women and three men aged 18 to 49 years. For each donor, CD4 naive and CD4 memory were each given three plates, CD8 naive was given two plates, and CD8 memory was given one plate. The study deeply sequenced blood TCR repertoires of about 5 healthy adults to estimate repertoire size and the extent of clonotype sharing between individuals. Different laboratories and diverse techniques were used to prepare libraries and sequence TCR repertoires, to increase sequencing depth and limit assay-specific biases. Between about 0.8 and 9 billion PBMCs per donor were obtained by leukapheresis.

Using the deep immunoSEQ assay, multiplex PCR amplified TCR CDR3 regions from genomic DNA. Extracted genomic DNA from each cell subset was distributed evenly across all wells of several immunoSEQ 96-well plates, and each plate was treated as a replicate. For sorted subsets, each replicate PCR was loaded with around 220 ng genomic DNA, equivalent to 30,000 or so T cell genomes. Purified libraries were measured with a Qubit 3.0 fluorometer, size-checked on a Bioanalyzer 2100, and measured again with the KAPA Library Quantification kit. A separate single-read 150-cycle Illumina NextSeq 550 flow cell was used to sequence each immunoSEQ 96-well plate. As for the authors' bioinformatics: The immunoSEQ output contained only junctional sequences without quality scores, so filtering could not match that applied to full-length reads. Sequences were annotated with PyIR, a Python wrapper for IgBLAST v1.9, using IMGT germline references to assign V/J genes and CDR3. Any read was removed if the V/J assignment was weak (E-value above 1e-6), the CDR3 was missing, or the read contained stop codons, out-of-frame junctions, or ambiguous translated residues. V3J clonotypes were defined as sequences sharing an identical inferred V gene, J gene, and CDR3 amino acid sequence. The percentage overlap between two repertoires was calculated by dividing the number of shared unique clonotypes by the size of the smaller repertoire. Three approaches were used to assess repertoire richness: RTK rarefaction, the Chao1 estimator, and Recon v2.1 estimates of unobserved clonotypes. Generation probabilities were computed with OLGA for all TCRbeta clonotypes obtained by the gDNA method from several donors. Entries here come from immuneACCESS through TCRdb and include only in-frame sequences with V and J called. Some clones fail to appear in such tables; in the studies checked, an unresolved V gene covers under half of the shortfall, and the cause of the remainder is unknown. V, J and clone size were drawn from that table, and D and trimming were deduced from the DNA. Present in this sample are under 750,000 clones, 55% to 75% of which were seen just once. The top ten clones comprise more than 1.5% of the sample.

What the study reported, not specific to this receptor: Sampling was limited to blood, and TCR repertoires in tissue likely differ from TCR repertoires in blood. Estimated clonotype richness was generally larger for naive than for memory subsets. The genetic and exposure-history diversity represented was limited by the small number of donors. Pairwise subsampling indicated that sequencing depth was expected to affect the degree of clonotype sharing among donors. Incomplete sequencing was indicated by rarefaction of sorted-subset datasets, despite the large sequencing depth. Compared with non-shared clonotypes, the clonotypes found in all four sorted-subset donors had higher generation probabilities. Across a handful of donors, about 4.5% of naive CD4, roughly 3.5% of naive CD8, about 2.3% of memory CD4, and approximately 0.4% of memory CD8 clonotypes were shared.

The germline V gene provides CDR1 SGHRS and CDR2 YFSETQ. Relative to germline, V is 2 bases shorter and J is 3 bases shorter, with 12 bases between their ends. The CDR3 contains 14 residues, cysteine and phenylalanine counted. Of all the DNA, just the CDR3 is kept, 42 bases in frame from base 1. This clone was recorded many times. The clone's antigen remains unknown. No much larger clonotype is one base removed from it; base qualities were not supplied. Donors were healthy HIV-negative adults with no recently reported acute infections or vaccinations. Every donor was a Caucasian adult residing in Nashville, Tennessee, USA. CD4+ T cells were enriched through magnetic negative selection, after which naive cells were positively selected on CD45RA and the remaining negative fraction served as the memory subset. After blood collection by leukapheresis, PBMCs were isolated using Ficoll-Histopaque density gradient centrifugation and then cryopreserved in the vapor phase of liquid nitrogen. Analytical flow cytometry was used to check the purity and quantity of every magnetically sorted T cell population. Genomic DNA was isolated from each sorted fraction and quantified by UV absorbance on a Nanodrop 2000c.

Rearrangement joined TRBV5-1 to TRBJ2-7, and possibly TRBD1, on 5 matching bases. The sample taken for sequencing was memory CD4+ T cells sorted from blood. Per the publication, the cell subset or site label means: CD45RA-negative fraction. The receptor's source is a young woman in good health. The DNA reads TGCGCCAGCAGCTTTCAGGGAACGGTCTACGAGCAGTACTTC. Its protein product is CASSFQGTVYEQYF.